This T cell receptor beta chain was found in a study of control samples from healthy donors and cancer patients. Trimming stripped 4 bases from V and 8 bases from J, with 18 bases between. CDR3 length: 14 amino acids. The germline V gene encodes CDR1 SGDLS and CDR2 YYNGEE. TCRdb keeps only in-frame clones here, not all; method: immunoSEQ multiplex PCR. Of roughly 450,000 clones detected, 75% to 95% appear once; the ten largest clones hold around 6.5%. Source material: PBMCs. The rearrangement joins TRBV9 to TRBJ1-2, with a possible D match to TRBD1 (5 bases). This sequence originates from a man aged 40-50 years with head and neck cancer. The CDR3 reads CASSSLRAGGGYTF. The CDR3 nucleotides read TGTGCCAGCAGCTCCTTAAGGGCCGGGGGAGGCTACACCTTC.